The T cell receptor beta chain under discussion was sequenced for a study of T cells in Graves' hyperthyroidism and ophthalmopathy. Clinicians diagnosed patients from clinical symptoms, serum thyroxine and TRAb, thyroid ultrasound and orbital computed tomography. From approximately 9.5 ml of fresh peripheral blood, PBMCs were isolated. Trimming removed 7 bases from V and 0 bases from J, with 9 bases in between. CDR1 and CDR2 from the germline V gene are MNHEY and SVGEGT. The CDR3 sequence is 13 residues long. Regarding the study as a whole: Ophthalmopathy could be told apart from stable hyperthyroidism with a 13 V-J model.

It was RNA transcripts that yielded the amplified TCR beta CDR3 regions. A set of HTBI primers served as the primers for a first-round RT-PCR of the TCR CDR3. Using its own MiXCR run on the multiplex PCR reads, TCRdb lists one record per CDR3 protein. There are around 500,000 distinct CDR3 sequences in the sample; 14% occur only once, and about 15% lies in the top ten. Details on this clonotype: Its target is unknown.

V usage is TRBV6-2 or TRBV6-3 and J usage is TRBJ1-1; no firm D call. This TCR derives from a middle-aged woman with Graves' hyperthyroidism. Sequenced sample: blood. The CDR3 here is CASIRFMNTEAFF. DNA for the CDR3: TGTGCCAGCATCAGATTCATGAACACTGAAGCTTTCTTT.